This T cell receptor beta chain was recorded in a study of blood T cell repertoires in COVID-19. Study information: There were acute and convalescent COVID-19 samples, and they came from the United States, Italy and Spain. T cells, B-cell-depleted T cells, or PBMCs supplied cDNA or gDNA.

This clone occurred once. Trimming left V 3 bases short and J 0 bases short, with 16 bases between. This CDR3 contains 17 residues. Germline V gene sequence: CDR1 MNHNS, CDR2 SASEGT. Original data processing: Nucleated cell number was recorded as an estimate derived from reference gene primer amplification. The assay was immunoSEQ multiplex PCR, and TCRdb's table has in-frame clones only and misses some. V and J calls and clone size are copied from that table; D and trimming were computed from the DNA. The data show roughly 25,000 clones, about 83% seen once. The source material was peripheral blood. This TCR was recovered from a human donor with active COVID-19. The donor label of this sample is uncertain. V usage is TRBV6-1 and J usage is TRBJ2-3; D is possibly TRBD1 (5 bases). The CDR3 DNA reads TGTGCCAGCAGTGATAGAAAGACAGCGTCTAGCACAGATACGCAGTATTTT. Residues: CASSDRKTASSTDTQYF.